This passage covers 27 T cell receptor beta chains from one sample sequenced in a study of blood T cell repertoires in COVID-19. The repertoire was sequenced with immunoSEQ multiplex PCR; TCRdb's copy has only in-frame clones and lacks some. The table lists roughly 280,000 clones, under 90% of them singletons. The sample comprised peripheral blood. Source of these receptors: a man in his fifties or sixties with acute or convalescent COVID-19.

This chain joins TRBV28 and TRBJ2-7; TRBD2 matches at 13 bases. The trim removed 5 bases at V and 6 bases at J, leaving 7 bases unmatched. CDR3 length: 15 amino acids. Germline CDR1 and CDR2: MDHEN and SYDVKM. As DNA, the CDR3 is TGTGCCAGCAGTACTCCGGGACTAGCGGGAACCGAGCAGTACTTC. Translation gives CASSTPGLAGTEQYF. The full variable domain, its missing parts supplied by reference TRBV28 and TRBJ2-7, is DVKVTQSSRYLVKRTGEKVFLECVQDMDHENMFWYRQDPGLGLRLIYFSYDVKMKEKGDIPEGYSVSREKKERFSLILESASTNQTSMYLCASSTPGLAGTEQYFGPGTRLTVT.

In its sample, this clone was seen once. The V and J genes are TRBV7-8 and TRBJ1-4; no reliable D call. Per the germline V gene, CDR1 is SGHVS and CDR2 is FQNEAQ. The CDR3 is 14 amino acids. Trimming pared 3 bases from V and 6 bases from J, leaving 11 bases between. The CDR3 DNA sequence: TGTGCCAGCAGCTTTCCTGGGCGTGATGAAAAACTGTTTTTT. Translation gives CASSFPGRDEKLFF. The whole variable domain, filled in from reference TRBV7-8 and TRBJ1-4, reads GAGVSQSPRYKVAKRGQDVALRCDPISGHVSLFWYQQALGQGPEFLTYFQNEAQLDKSGLPSDRFFAERPEGSVSTLKIQRTQQEDSAVYLCASSFPGRDEKLFFGSGTQLSVL.

V gene TRBV15 combines with J gene TRBJ2-1; no clear D gene. Germline V gene lookup returns CDR1 LNHNV and CDR2 YYDKDF (reference sequence). The CDR3 is 12 amino acids. Trimming took off 2 bases at V and 7 bases at J, with 6 bases between the two ends. This CDR3 is CATSRPNNEQFF. The CDR3 DNA sequence: TGTGCCACCAGCAGACCCAATAATGAGCAGTTCTTC.

This clone showed up just a few times. The chain has TRBV28 and TRBJ2-1; possibly TRBD1 for D (6 bases). The germline V gene has CDR1 MDHEN and CDR2 SYDVKM. This CDR3 is built from 15 residues. V was clipped by 5 bases and J by 4 bases, with 15 bases between them. This chain's CDR3 is CASSTWGLGYNEQFF. The DNA for the CDR3 is TGTGCCAGCAGTACCTGGGGGCTAGGATACAATGAGCAGTTCTTC.

The chain has TRBV19 and TRBJ2-2, with D perhaps TRBD2 (6 bases). V shed 4 bases and J shed 2 bases, with 11 bases lying between them. The germline CDR1 and CDR2 sequences are LNHDA and SQIVND (reference sequence). This CDR3 is built from 15 residues. DNA of the CDR3: TGTGCCAGTAGTAAACGGACTACCAACACCGGGGAGCTGTTTTTT. This translates into CASSKRTTNTGELFF.

The chain has TRBV3-1 (or the pseudogene TRBV3-2) and TRBJ1-1; TRBD1 aligns across 8 bases. Trimming took 5 bases from V and 0 from J; bases not matched to a gene: 11. CDR1 and CDR2 from the germline V gene are LGHDT and YNNKEL (reference sequence). The CDR3 is 17 amino acids. The CDR3 DNA reads TGTGCCAGCAGCAGAACCACAGGGGGAGGTTTGAACACTGAAGCTTTCTTT. It encodes CASSRTTGGGLNTEAFF.

The gene calls are TRBV28 and TRBJ1-1; D remains unclear. CDR1 and CDR2 from the germline V gene are MDHEN and SYDVKM. This CDR3 is built from 13 residues. V lost 8 bases and J lost 1, with 11 bases in between. The CDR3 coding sequence is TGTGCCAGCGCCATCGCAGGGAACACTGAAGCTTTCTTT. It translates to CASAIAGNTEAFF.

The gene calls are TRBV7-3 and TRBJ1-3; possible D gene TRBD1, 5 bases. V lost 0 bases, J lost 4 bases, and 13 bases lay in between. Germline V lookup: CDR1 SGHTA, CDR2 FQGTGA. The CDR3 spans 16 residues. CDR3 residues: CASSLTGRGGGNTIYF. Here the CDR3 DNA reads TGTGCCAGCAGCTTAACGGGGAGGGGAGGAGGAAACACCATATATTTT.

The genes are TRBV19 and TRBJ2-5, with a weak D call TRBD1 (5 bases). Per germline, CDR1 LNHDA and CDR2 SQIVND (reference sequence). Trimming left V 3 bases short and J 1 base short, with 12 bases between. The CDR3 extends over 15 amino acids. The CDR3 region has the DNA TGTGCCAGTAGTATTACAGGACCCATCCAAGAGACCCAGTACTTC. This translates into CASSITGPIQETQYF.

This clone was counted a single time. The V gene is TRBV28, the J gene TRBJ1-5; tentative D call: TRBD1 (5 bases). Germline CDR1 and CDR2: MDHEN and SYDVKM. Deletions cut 6 bases from V and 6 bases from J, with 18 bases between. The CDR3 totals 15 residues. The chain's CDR3 is CASSTGRGGAQPQHF. As DNA, the CDR3 is TGTGCCAGCAGCACCGGGAGGGGAGGTGCTCAGCCCCAGCATTTT.

The CDR3 region is CASSQKGLVTYEQYF. CDR3 sequence (DNA): TGTGCCAGCAGCCAGAAAGGACTAGTCACCTACGAGCAGTACTTC. This chain connects TRBV6-2 or TRBV6-3 to TRBJ2-7; TRBD2 matches 7 bases. V shed 6 bases and J 2 bases; nucleotides not matched to a gene: 10. CDR3 length: 15 residues. The germline gives CDR1 MNHEY, CDR2 SVGEGT.

The V gene is TRBV5-7, the J gene TRBJ1-4; 10 bases agree with TRBD1. TRBV5-7 is treated as an ORF (open reading frame) with a function not yet certain. The CDR3 has 16 residues. V was pared by 0 bases and J by 16 bases, with 15 bases of the junction left unmatched. The CDR3 here is CASSLESRQGATGGFF. CDR3 nucleotides: TGTGCCAGCAGCTTGGAATCGAGACAGGGGGCAACGGGAGGGTTTTTT.

Points on this clone: The same CDR3 also results from other DNA sequences found in this sample. This chain links TRBV7-8 with TRBJ2-7, with D unresolved. The V gene's germline CDR1 is SGHVS and CDR2 FQNEAQ. The CDR3 is 12 amino acids. Trimming pared 4 bases from V and 0 bases from J, leaving 4 bases between. Written as DNA, the CDR3 is TGTGCCAGCAGCTCCAGCTCCTACGAGCAGTACTTC. The encoded protein is CASSSSSYEQYF. Full variable domain (rest looked up from reference TRBV7-8 and TRBJ2-7): GAGVSQSPRYKVAKRGQDVALRCDPISGHVSLFWYQQALGQGPEFLTYFQNEAQLDKSGLPSDRFFAERPEGSVSTLKIQRTQQEDSAVYLCASSSSSYEQYFGPGTRLTVT.

The chain carries TRBV18 and TRBJ1-5; 7 nucleotides match TRBD1. CDR1 and CDR2 (germline): KGHSH, LQKENI. Germline trimming cut 5 bases from V and 7 bases from J; bases unmatched to any gene: 8. This CDR3 contains 14 residues. The CDR3 reads CASSRTGKYQPQHF. CDR3 DNA sequence: TGTGCCAGCTCAAGGACAGGAAAATACCAGCCCCAGCATTTT.

V usage is TRBV9 and J usage is TRBJ1-6, with TRBD1 matching over 8 bases. Trimming at V came to 0 bases and at J to 15 bases, leaving 11 bases not matched to a gene. The germline CDR1 and CDR2 sequences are SGDLS and YYNGEE. This CDR3 region has 15 residues. CDR3 nucleotides: TGTGCCAGCAGCGTAGATCCCCTGACAGGGGAAAACCTCCACTTT. This gives the protein CASSVDPLTGENLHF.

The chain joins TRBV15 to TRBJ1-5; 8 positions agree with TRBD1. This CDR3 has 16 residues. Unmatched junction bases numbered 8, after V lost 3 bases and J lost 4 bases. Per germline, CDR1 LNHNV and CDR2 YYDKDF (reference sequence). CDR3 sequence (DNA): TGTGCCACCAGCAGGATACAGGGGGGGAAAAATCAGCCCCAGCATTTT. Protein sequence: CATSRIQGGKNQPQHF.

The chain links TRBV11-3 to TRBJ2-5; the match to TRBD2 covers 14 bases. The CDR3 consists of 18 residues. V lost 5 bases and J lost 3; bases outside the gene matches: 11. CDR1 SGHNT and CDR2 YENEEA come from the germline V gene. The CDR3 loop reads CASSPRTSGGNYEETQYF. CDR3 bases: TGTGCCAGCAGCCCGCGGACTAGCGGGGGGAACTATGAAGAGACCCAGTACTTC.

For this clone: In the same sample, other DNA sequences code for this CDR3. The rearrangement joins TRBV5-1 to TRBJ2-5; D is unresolved. Germline assignment: CDR1 SGHRS and CDR2 YFSETQ. V was shortened by 3 bases and J by 4 bases, with 4 bases between the two germline ends. The CDR3 has 11 amino acids. The CDR3 DNA reads TGCGCCAGCAGCTCAGGAGAGACCCAGTACTTC. It specifies CASSSGETQYF.

This sequence joins TRBV6-6 and TRBJ2-2, with D perhaps matching TRBD1 (6 bases). V was cut by 2 bases and J by 6 bases, with 10 bases left in between. The CDR3 is 14 residues long. Germline loops: CDR1 MNHNY, CDR2 SVGAGI (reference sequence). CDR3 amino acids: CASSYAQGPGELFF. In nucleotides, the CDR3 is TGTGCCAGCAGTTACGCACAGGGCCCCGGGGAGCTGTTTTTT.

This chain uses TRBV6-5 with TRBJ1-5; D possibly corresponds to TRBD1 (5 bases). Looked up from germline, CDR1 is MNHEY and CDR2 is SVGAGI. V lost 2 bases and J 4 bases, leaving 15 bases between the germline ends. There are 16 residues in the CDR3. The CDR3 region is CASSYGAGEPNQPQHF. CDR3 bases: TGTGCCAGCAGTTACGGGGCGGGGGAGCCTAATCAGCCCCAGCATTTT.

The J gene is TRBJ2-5, the V gene TRBV11-2, with D tentatively TRBD2 (6 bases). The V end was cut by 2 bases, the J end by 4 bases, with 20 bases between. The germline V gene encodes CDR1 SGHAT and CDR2 FQNNGV. The CDR3 spans 17 residues. CDR3 bases: TGTGCCAGCAGCTTAAACCCGGGAGCCCCTACGGCAGAGACCCAGTACTTC. Its translation: CASSLNPGAPTAETQYF.

V and J are TRBV5-8 and TRBJ1-1, with TRBD1 matching 8 bases. CDR3 length: 14 amino acids. V trimming: 4 bases; J trimming: 4 bases; junction bases outside the gene matches: 6. In germline, CDR1 is SGHTS, CDR2 YDEGEE. Written as DNA, the CDR3 is TGTGCCAGCAGCGTACAGGGGGTCGGCACTGAAGCTTTCTTT. Protein product: CASSVQGVGTEAFF.

The rearrangement links TRBV6-5 to TRBJ1-3; D not certain. The CDR3 has 14 residues. The V gene lost 7 bases and the J gene lost 0 bases, with 10 bases spanning the gap. Germline V gene sequence: CDR1 MNHEY, CDR2 SVGAGI. CDR3 in amino acids: CASTTRHSGNTIYF. For the CDR3, the DNA is TGTGCCAGCACGACACGCCACTCTGGAAACACCATATATTTT.

The chain joins TRBV19 to TRBJ1-5, with a possible D match to TRBD1 (6 bases). V lost 6 bases and J lost 1, with 13 bases in between. CDR3 length: 15 residues. Germline V gene sequence: CDR1 LNHDA, CDR2 SQIVND (reference sequence). CDR3 sequence reads: CASRTDSYSNQPQHF. CDR3 DNA sequence: TGTGCCAGTAGGACGGACAGTTACAGCAATCAGCCCCAGCATTTT.

This chain links TRBV7-3 with TRBJ2-3, with 8 positions matching TRBD2. Germline CDR1 and CDR2: SGHTA and FQGTGA. J lost 3 bases, V lost 8 bases, and 10 bases had no gene match. This CDR3 is built from 15 residues. CDR3 region: CASGRGGPGTDTQYF. DNA of the CDR3: TGTGCCAGCGGACGGGGGGGCCCAGGAACAGATACGCAGTATTTT.

The rearrangement links TRBV6-5 to TRBJ2-7, with 10 bases aligning to TRBD1. Unmatched junction bases numbered 3, after V lost 2 bases and J lost 2 bases. The CDR3 has 15 residues. Germline assignment: CDR1 MNHEY and CDR2 SVGAGI. Here the CDR3 reads CASSYAGQGTYEQYF. CDR3 coding DNA: TGTGCCAGCAGTTACGCGGGACAGGGGACCTACGAGCAGTACTTC.

This chain joins TRBV15 and TRBJ1-5; 7 bases align to TRBD1. Trimming cost V 5 bases and J 4 bases; bases outside gene matches: 8. The CDR3 extends over 15 amino acids. CDR1 and CDR2 (germline): LNHNV, YYDKDF (reference sequence). CDR3: CATSPDTGENQPQHF. CDR3 nucleotide sequence: TGTGCCACCAGCCCGGATACAGGGGAAAATCAGCCCCAGCATTTT. The variable domain in full, completed from reference TRBV15 and TRBJ1-5, reads DAMVIQNPRYQVTQFGKPVTLSCSQTLNHNVMYWYQQKSSQAPKLLFHYYDKDFNNEADTPDNFQSRRPNTSFCFLDIRSPGLGDTAMYLCATSPDTGENQPQHFGDGTRLSIL.